This paragraph covers one TCR beta chain sequence. Its binding antigen is unknown. Within one base of it there is no much larger clone, and no base qualities were kept. CDR1 and CDR2 were assigned from the germline V gene (reference sequence) as MNHNY and SVGAGI. V loses 2 bases, J loses 4 bases, and the germline ends lie 18 bases apart. Its CDR3 holds 16 amino acids, cysteine through phenylalanine. Only the CDR3 DNA stays, 48 bases, in frame from base 1. The data belong to a study of early T cells in non-severe SARS-CoV-2 infection (dated by TCRdb to the early 2020s). For the study in its entirety: Because TCR sequencing was done on bulk RNA from unsorted whole blood, the alpha and beta chains could not be paired. Broader findings and caveats from the paper: Matching against VDJdb was skewed toward anti-spike CD8 responses, likely underestimated virus-specific expansions, and missed private and CD4 specificities.

This was a case-control study nested in a cohort of healthcare workers in London, UK, who had nasopharyngeal swab PCR tests and blood samples taken every week. Healthcare workers were recruited during the week of the UK lockdown, between 23 and 31 March 2020, and followed weekly for up to about 15 weeks. The library was built by means of 5' RACE. Sequencing used a NextSeq 500. In the TCR library protocol, unique molecular identifiers were attached to individual cDNA molecules to correct for PCR bias and sequencing error. Both TCR alpha and beta chains were sequenced, and tight co-correlation was observed between alpha and beta sequence abundances in each sample. Concerning the study's data processing: Decombinator V4 was used to annotate the V gene, J gene and CDR3 of the TCR sequences. TCRs were defined as expanded if a significant change between any two time points was detected under a Poisson model with p below 0.0001. TCR abundances were normalised to the total number of TCRs sequenced per sample and expressed as counts per million. MAIT TCRs were defined by TRAV1-2 paired with TRAJ12, TRAJ20 or TRAJ33, and iNKT TCRs by TRAV10 paired with TRAJ18. A search of VDJdb, accessed on 1 November 2021, was run for TCRs annotated to CMV, EBV and SARS-CoV-2, with TCRs annotated for multiple antigens excluded. TCRdb reprocessing: public reads trimmed at Q25 with fastp, clones called with MiXCR, in-frame beta chains kept. Each CDR3 protein gets just one entry, which takes the most common genes and DNA from the rows behind it. The V and J calls, along with clone size, are taken from TCRdb and not from the paper's own processing. The sample table lists over 85,000 distinct CDR3 sequences, over 10% of them with a count of one. Of the sample, approximately 4% falls within the top ten clones.

The chain joins TRBV6-6 to TRBJ2-7; the D match is possibly TRBD1 or TRBD2, with 5 bases aligned in each. The clonotype originates from an adult who was a healthcare worker with PCR-confirmed SARS-CoV-2 infection or an uninfected control (not recorded which). Sequencing was performed on whole blood, taken at baseline. The DNA sequence is TGTGCCAGCAGTTACCCCAGAGGGACCGCCTTTTACGAGCAGTACTTC. Translated, this gives CASSYPRGTAFYEQYF.